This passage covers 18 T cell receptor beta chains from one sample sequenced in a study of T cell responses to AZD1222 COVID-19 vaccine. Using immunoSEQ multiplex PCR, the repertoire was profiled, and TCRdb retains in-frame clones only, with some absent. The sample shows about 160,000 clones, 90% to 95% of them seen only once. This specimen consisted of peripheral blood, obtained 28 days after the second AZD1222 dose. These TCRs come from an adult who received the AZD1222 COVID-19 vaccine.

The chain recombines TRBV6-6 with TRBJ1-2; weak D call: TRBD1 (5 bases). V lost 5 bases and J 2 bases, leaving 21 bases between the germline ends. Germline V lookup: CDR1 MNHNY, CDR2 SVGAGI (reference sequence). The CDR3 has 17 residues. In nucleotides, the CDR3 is TGTGCCAGCAGTCCCCTACAGAGAGCGCCAGGGAACTATGGCTACACCTTC. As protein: CASSPLQRAPGNYGYTF.

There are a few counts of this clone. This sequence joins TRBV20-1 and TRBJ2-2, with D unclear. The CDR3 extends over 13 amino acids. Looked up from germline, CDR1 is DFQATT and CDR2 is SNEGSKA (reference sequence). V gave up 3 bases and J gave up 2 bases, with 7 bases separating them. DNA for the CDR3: TGCAGTGCTAGTCTGACAAACACCGGGGAGCTGTTTTTT. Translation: CSASLTNTGELFF.

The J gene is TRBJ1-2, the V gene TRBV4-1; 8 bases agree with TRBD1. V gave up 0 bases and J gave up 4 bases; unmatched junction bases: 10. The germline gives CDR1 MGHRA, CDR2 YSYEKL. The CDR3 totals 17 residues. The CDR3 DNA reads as TGCGCCAGCAGCCAAGACCCCGGACAGGGAATTTTCTATGGCTACACCTTC. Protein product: CASSQDPGQGIFYGYTF.

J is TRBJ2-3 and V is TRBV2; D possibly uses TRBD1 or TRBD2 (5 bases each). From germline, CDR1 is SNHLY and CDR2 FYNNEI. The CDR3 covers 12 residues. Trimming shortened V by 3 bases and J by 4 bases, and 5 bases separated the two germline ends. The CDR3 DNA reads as TGTGCCAGCAGTGAGGGACCAGATACGCAGTATTTT. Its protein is CASSEGPDTQYF.

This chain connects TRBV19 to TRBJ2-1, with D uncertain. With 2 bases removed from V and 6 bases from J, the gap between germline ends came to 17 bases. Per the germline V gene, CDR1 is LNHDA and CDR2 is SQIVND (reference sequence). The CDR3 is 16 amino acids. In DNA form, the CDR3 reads TGTGCCAGTAGTATAATGGCTATTTCAGGTGGCAATGAGCAGTTCTTC. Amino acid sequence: CASSIMAISGGNEQFF.

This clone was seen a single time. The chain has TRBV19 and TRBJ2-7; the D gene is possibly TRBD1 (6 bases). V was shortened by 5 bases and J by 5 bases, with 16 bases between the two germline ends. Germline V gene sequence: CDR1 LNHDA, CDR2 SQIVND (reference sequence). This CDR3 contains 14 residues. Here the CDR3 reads CASSSSLTGNEQYF. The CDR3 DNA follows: TGTGCCAGTAGTTCCAGTCTTACAGGGAACGAGCAGTACTTC.

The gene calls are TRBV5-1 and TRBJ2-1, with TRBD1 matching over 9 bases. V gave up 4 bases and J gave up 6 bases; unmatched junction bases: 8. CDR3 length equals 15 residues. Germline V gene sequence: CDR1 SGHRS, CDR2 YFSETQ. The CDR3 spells CASSLRQGVGNEQFF. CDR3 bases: TGCGCCAGCAGCCTGCGACAGGGGGTGGGCAATGAGCAGTTCTTC.

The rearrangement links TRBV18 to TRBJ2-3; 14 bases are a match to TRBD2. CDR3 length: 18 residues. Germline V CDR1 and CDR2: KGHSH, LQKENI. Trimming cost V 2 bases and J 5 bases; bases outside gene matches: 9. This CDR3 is CASSPLPGLAGVGDTQYF. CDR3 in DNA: TGTGCCAGCTCACCATTACCGGGACTAGCGGGAGTAGGAGATACGCAGTATTTT.

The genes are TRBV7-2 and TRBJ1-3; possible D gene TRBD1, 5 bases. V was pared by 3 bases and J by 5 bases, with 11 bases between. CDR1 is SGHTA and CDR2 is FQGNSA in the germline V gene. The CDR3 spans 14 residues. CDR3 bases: TGTGCCAGCAGCTTGGGGGATTCTAGAAACACCATATATTTT. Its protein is CASSLGDSRNTIYF.

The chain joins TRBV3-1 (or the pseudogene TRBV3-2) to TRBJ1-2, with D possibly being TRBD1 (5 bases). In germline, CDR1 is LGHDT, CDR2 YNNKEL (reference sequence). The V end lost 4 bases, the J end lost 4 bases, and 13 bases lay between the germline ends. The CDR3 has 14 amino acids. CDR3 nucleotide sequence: TGTGCCAGCAGCCGGGGTCCGGGGGTCTATGGCTACACCTTC. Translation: CASSRGPGVYGYTF.

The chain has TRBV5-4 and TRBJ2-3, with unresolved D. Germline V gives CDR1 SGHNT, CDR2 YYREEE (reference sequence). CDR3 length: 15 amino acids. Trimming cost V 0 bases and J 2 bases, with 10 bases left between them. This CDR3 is CASSLGRPATDTQYF. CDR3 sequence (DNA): TGTGCCAGCAGCTTGGGACGGCCGGCCACAGATACGCAGTATTTT.

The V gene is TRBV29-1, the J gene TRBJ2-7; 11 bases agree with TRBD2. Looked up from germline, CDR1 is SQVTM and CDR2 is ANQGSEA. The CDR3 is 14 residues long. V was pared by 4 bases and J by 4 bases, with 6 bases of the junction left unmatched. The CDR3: CSVGLAGPRYEQYF. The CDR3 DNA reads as TGCAGCGTTGGACTAGCGGGGCCCAGGTACGAGCAGTACTTC.

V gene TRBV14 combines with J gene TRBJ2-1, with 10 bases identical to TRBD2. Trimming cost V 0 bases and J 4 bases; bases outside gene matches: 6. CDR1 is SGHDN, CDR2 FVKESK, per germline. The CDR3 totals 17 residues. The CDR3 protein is CASSQDGSLAGYNEQFF. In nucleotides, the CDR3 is TGTGCCAGCAGCCAAGACGGTTCACTAGCGGGGTACAATGAGCAGTTCTTC.

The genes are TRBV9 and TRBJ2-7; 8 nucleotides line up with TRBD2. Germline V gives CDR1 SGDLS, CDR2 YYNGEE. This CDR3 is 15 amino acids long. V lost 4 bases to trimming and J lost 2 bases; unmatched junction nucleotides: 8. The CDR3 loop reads CASSLYGLATYEQYF. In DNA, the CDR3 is TGTGCCAGCAGCCTATACGGACTAGCTACCTACGAGCAGTACTTC.

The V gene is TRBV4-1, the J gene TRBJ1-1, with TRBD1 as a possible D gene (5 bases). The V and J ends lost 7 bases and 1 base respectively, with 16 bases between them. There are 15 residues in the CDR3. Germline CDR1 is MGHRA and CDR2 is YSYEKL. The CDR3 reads CASKRRGGENTEAFF. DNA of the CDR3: TGCGCCAGCAAAAGGAGGGGAGGCGAGAACACTGAAGCTTTCTTT.

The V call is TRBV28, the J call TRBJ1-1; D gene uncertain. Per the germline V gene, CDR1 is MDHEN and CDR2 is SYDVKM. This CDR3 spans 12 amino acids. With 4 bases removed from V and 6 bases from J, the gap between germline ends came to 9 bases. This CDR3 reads CASSYRTAEAFF. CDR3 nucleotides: TGTGCCAGCAGTTACCGGACGGCTGAAGCTTTCTTT.

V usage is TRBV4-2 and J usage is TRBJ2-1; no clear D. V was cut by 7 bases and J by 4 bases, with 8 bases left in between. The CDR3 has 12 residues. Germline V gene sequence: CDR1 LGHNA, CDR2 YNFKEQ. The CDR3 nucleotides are TGTGCCAGCATCGGACCTTACAATGAGCAGTTCTTC. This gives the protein CASIGPYNEQFF.

CDR3 sequence (DNA): TGTGCCAGCAGCCAACCTGACAGGCCCGAATCACCCCTCCACTTT. Residues: CASSQPDRPESPLHF. The V and J genes are TRBV4-2 and TRBJ1-6; tentatively, D is TRBD1 (6 bases). The germline V and J ends were trimmed by 2 bases and 10 bases, with 15 bases remaining between them. The germline V gene encodes CDR1 LGHNA and CDR2 YNFKEQ. The CDR3 is 15 amino acids.